A selection of T cell receptor beta chains follows, all from one sample in a study of response to subunit inactivated influenza vaccine. One entry per CDR3 protein results from TCRdb running MiXCR on the RT-PCR reads. The data contain just under 550,000 distinct CDR3 sequences, roughly 23% of them singletons. These sequences were also reported in another study, on T cells expressing NK-cell markers.

The sample consisted of CD4+ T cells sorted from PBMCs, taken approximately 13 days after vaccination. Every receptor here comes from a man aged 50 to 60 who received an inactivated influenza vaccine. Each CDR3 is given with its conserved first and last residue. Fields, in order: D gene, J gene, V gene, clone size, CDR3 DNA, CDR3 protein. A D gene is named only where the DNA matches it firmly. The size entry is marked missing in some rows and otherwise reads once, few, many or a size class.

D: NA; J: TRBJ2-2; V: TRBV7-9; size: NA; DNA: TGTGCCAGCAGCACACGGAACACCGGGGAGCTGTTTTTT; CDR3: CASSTRNTGELFF
D: TRBD1; J: TRBJ2-1; V: TRBV12-3/TRBV12-4; size: many; DNA: TGTGCCAGCAAACCTACCGGGACAGGGAACAATGAGCAGTTCTTC; CDR3: CASKPTGTGNNEQFF
D: NA; J: TRBJ1-2; V: TRBV24-1; size: few; DNA: TGTGCCACCAGTGATCCCCAGGGCGACCTCTATGGCTACACCTTC; CDR3: CATSDPQGDLYGYTF
D: NA; J: TRBJ2-7; V: TRBV27; size: few; DNA: TGTGCCAGCAGTCCAACCCCCACTGGGTTCTCCTACGAGCAGTACTTC; CDR3: CASSPTPTGFSYEQYF
D: TRBD2; J: TRBJ2-3; V: TRBV5-6; size: NA; DNA: TGTGCCAGCAGCGGATCGGGACTAGCGGGAGGCACAGATACGCAGTATTTT; CDR3: CASSGSGLAGGTDTQYF
D: NA; J: TRBJ1-1; V: TRBV18; size: NA; DNA: TGTGCCAGCTCACCACCTTTGGCAGAGAACACTGAAGCTTTCTTT; CDR3: CASSPPLAENTEAFF
D: NA; J: TRBJ1-1; V: TRBV4-1; size: NA; DNA: TGCGCCAGCAGCCCACGGGGGGCAGAGACTGAAGCTTTCTTT; CDR3: CASSPRGAETEAFF
D: TRBD1; J: TRBJ2-6; V: TRBV4-1; size: few; DNA: TGCGCCAGCAGCCAAGATTTCAGGGGACAGGGCTATTCCTCTGGGGCCAACGTCCTGACTTTC; CDR3: CASSQDFRGQGYSSGANVLTF
D: TRBD1; J: TRBJ2-1; V: TRBV4-1; size: NA; DNA: TGCGCCAGCAGCCCCATCCGGGACAGGGGGCCCCGCTCCTACAATGAGCAGTTCTTC; CDR3: CASSPIRDRGPRSYNEQFF
D: TRBD1; J: TRBJ1-5; V: TRBV12-3/TRBV12-4; size: NA; DNA: TGTGCCAGCAGCAAATCCACAGGGGCAGGGCAGCCCCAGCATTTT; CDR3: CASSKSTGAGQPQHF
D: NA; J: TRBJ2-7; V: TRBV29-1; size: NA; DNA: TGCAGCGTTATCAGGACAGCTAACTCCTACGAGCAGTACTTC; CDR3: CSVIRTANSYEQYF
D: NA; J: TRBJ2-7; V: TRBV12-3/TRBV12-4; size: many; DNA: TGTGCCAGCAGCAACCGCTACGAGCAGTACTTC; CDR3: CASSNRYEQYF
D: NA; J: TRBJ2-7; V: TRBV28; size: NA; DNA: TGTGCCAGCAGTTGGGGGGCAGGGGGTTACGAGCAGTACTTC; CDR3: CASSWGAGGYEQYF
D: TRBD2; J: TRBJ2-3; V: TRBV6-2/TRBV6-3; size: NA; DNA: TGTGCCAGCCAGCGGGGGGGCTCAGATACGCAGTATTTT; CDR3: CASQRGGSDTQYF
D: NA; J: TRBJ1-6; V: TRBV5-1; size: many; DNA: TGCGCCAGCAGCTTGGCCCCCAGTCAGGGGAATTCACCCCTCCACTTT; CDR3: CASSLAPSQGNSPLHF
D: NA; J: TRBJ2-3; V: TRBV20-1; size: NA; DNA: TGCAGTGCTAGAGGCAGAAACGGCGCGGGCGAGCAGTATTTT; CDR3: CSARGRNGAGEQYF
D: NA; J: TRBJ2-1; V: TRBV5-5; size: NA; DNA: TGTGCCAGCAGCTCCGGGTCCCTGAACAATGAGCAGTTCTTC; CDR3: CASSSGSLNNEQFF
D: NA; J: TRBJ2-4; V: TRBV12-3/TRBV12-4; size: few; DNA: TGTGCCAGCAGTTTTGGCAAAAACATTCAGTACTTC; CDR3: CASSFGKNIQYF
D: TRBD1; J: TRBJ1-2; V: TRBV10-3; size: few; DNA: TGTGCCACCGGACAGGGAGATTTGACTTATGGCTACACCTTC; CDR3: CATGQGDLTYGYTF
D: TRBD1; J: TRBJ2-2; V: TRBV20-1; size: few; DNA: TGCAGTGCTTCCCGACAGGGACAGAACACCGGGGAGCTGTTTTTT; CDR3: CSASRQGQNTGELFF
D: NA; J: TRBJ2-5; V: TRBV5-1; size: few; DNA: TGCGCCAGCAGCTCCTTAGACAGGCAAGAGACCCAGTACTTC; CDR3: CASSSLDRQETQYF
D: NA; J: TRBJ2-2; V: TRBV6-1; size: NA; DNA: TGTGCCAGCAGTAGACTCCAGGTGAACACCGGGGAGCTGTTTTTT; CDR3: CASSRLQVNTGELFF
D: TRBD2; J: TRBJ2-5; V: TRBV6-2/TRBV6-3; size: few; DNA: TGTGCCAGCAGTTACTCGAAGGCTAGCGGGGTGACCCAGTACTTC; CDR3: CASSYSKASGVTQYF
D: NA; J: TRBJ2-6; V: TRBV27; size: few; DNA: TGTGCCAGCAGTTCCTCTGCGAGTGCTGGGGCCAACGTCCTGACTTTC; CDR3: CASSSSASAGANVLTF
D: NA; J: TRBJ1-2; V: TRBV6-2/TRBV6-3; size: NA; DNA: TGTGCCAGCCGTGATCACGGTGCGCGAGGCTACACCTTC; CDR3: CASRDHGARGYTF
D: TRBD1; J: TRBJ1-1; V: TRBV11-1; size: few; DNA: TGTGCCAGCACCACCACACTTAGGGGGACAGGGTCGGGGACTGAAGCTTTCTTT; CDR3: CASTTTLRGTGSGTEAFF
D: TRBD2; J: TRBJ2-3; V: TRBV9; size: once; DNA: TGTGCCAGCAGCGTAGACTGGGGGACTAGCGGAGATACGCAGTATTTT; CDR3: CASSVDWGTSGDTQYF
D: NA; J: TRBJ2-3; V: TRBV12-3/TRBV12-4; size: few; DNA: TGTGCCAGCAGAGCCGGGACGGGGTACACAGATACGCAGTATTTT; CDR3: CASRAGTGYTDTQYF
D: NA; J: TRBJ1-5; V: TRBV6-1; size: NA; DNA: TGTGCCAGCAGTCCCAGGACGGGCGCGGGCCATAGCAATCAGCCCCAGCATTTT; CDR3: CASSPRTGAGHSNQPQHF
D: NA; J: TRBJ2-2; V: TRBV7-9; size: few; DNA: TGTGCCAGCAGCTATCAAGGGGCTAACACCGGGGAGCTGTTTTTT; CDR3: CASSYQGANTGELFF
D: NA; J: TRBJ1-5; V: TRBV20-1; size: few; DNA: TGCAGTGCTAGAGATGGGGCGGAAAACAACAATCAGCCCCAGCATTTT; CDR3: CSARDGAENNNQPQHF
D: NA; J: TRBJ2-3; V: TRBV3-1; size: NA; DNA: TGTGCCAGCAGCCAAGTCGTTTTTGGAGATACGCAGTATTTT; CDR3: CASSQVVFGDTQYF
D: NA; J: TRBJ2-7; V: TRBV4-3; size: NA; DNA: TGCGCCAGCAGCCAAGCGGTCAGGGGAGGAGAGCAGTACTTC; CDR3: CASSQAVRGGEQYF
D: NA; J: TRBJ2-3; V: TRBV20-1; size: NA; DNA: TGCAGTGCCATTGTGGGGACAGATACGCAGTATTTT; CDR3: CSAIVGTDTQYF
D: TRBD2; J: TRBJ2-7; V: TRBV20-1; size: many; DNA: TGCAGTGCTAGTAGAGACGGGCCGGGGGGTTACGAGCAGTACTTC; CDR3: CSASRDGPGGYEQYF
D: NA; J: TRBJ2-2; V: TRBV5-1; size: few; DNA: TGCGCCAGCAGCTTAGTCGGGATACTCGGGGCCTCGAACACCGGGGAGCTGTTTTTT; CDR3: CASSLVGILGASNTGELFF
D: NA; J: TRBJ2-3; V: TRBV5-1; size: NA; DNA: TGCGCCAGCAGCTTGGACCAGCGGGTACCTACAGATACGCAGTATTTT; CDR3: CASSLDQRVPTDTQYF
D: TRBD1; J: TRBJ1-1; V: TRBV11-2; size: few; DNA: TGTGCCAGCAGCTCCTCCGGACAGGGGAACACTGAAGCTTTCTTT; CDR3: CASSSSGQGNTEAFF
D: NA; J: TRBJ2-1; V: TRBV12-3/TRBV12-4; size: NA; DNA: TGTGCCAGCAGTTCCCTTGGGCGGGACTCGCGGATTGAGCAGTTCTTC; CDR3: CASSSLGRDSRIEQFF
D: NA; J: TRBJ2-3; V: TRBV6-1; size: many; DNA: TGTGCCAGCAGTCTCCGAGGGACTGGAGGGACGCAGTATTTT; CDR3: CASSLRGTGGTQYF
D: NA; J: TRBJ2-3; V: TRBV21-1; size: few; DNA: TGTGCCAGCAGCAAAGGGACTAGCGGGAGGGACACAGATACGCAGTATTTT; CDR3: CASSKGTSGRDTDTQYF
D: NA; J: TRBJ2-3; V: TRBV10-3; size: few; DNA: TGTGCCACCGTGACGGGGTCCAGCACAGATACGCAGTATTTT; CDR3: CATVTGSSTDTQYF
D: NA; J: TRBJ2-2; V: TRBV5-1; size: NA; DNA: TGCGCCAGCAGCTTGGCCGGACAGGGAGGGACCGGGGAGCTGTTTTTT; CDR3: CASSLAGQGGTGELFF
D: NA; J: TRBJ2-4; V: TRBV3-1; size: NA; DNA: TGTGCCAGCAGCCTAGGGGTCAAAAACATTCAGTACTTC; CDR3: CASSLGVKNIQYF
D: NA; J: TRBJ1-2; V: TRBV7-9; size: NA; DNA: TGTGCCAGCAGCATACCCTCAGCGTCATACTATGGCTACACCTTC; CDR3: CASSIPSASYYGYTF
D: NA; J: TRBJ1-2; V: TRBV7-8; size: few; DNA: TGTGCCAGCAGCTTAGCCGGGTATAACTATGGCTACACCTTC; CDR3: CASSLAGYNYGYTF
D: NA; J: TRBJ2-2; V: TRBV7-3; size: few; DNA: TGTGCCAGCAGCCAGACTACAGGCACCGGGGAGCTGTTTTTT; CDR3: CASSQTTGTGELFF
D: NA; J: TRBJ2-5; V: TRBV3-1; size: few; DNA: TGTGCCAGCAGCCAGTTGTCGGAGACCCAGTACTTC; CDR3: CASSQLSETQYF
D: NA; J: TRBJ2-3; V: TRBV6-6; size: NA; DNA: TGTGCCAGCAGGGAGCGGGATACGCAGTATTTT; CDR3: CASRERDTQYF
D: NA; J: TRBJ2-1; V: TRBV5-1; size: NA; DNA: TGCGCCAGCAGCGCATCCCGGGACACATACAATGAGCAGTTCTTC; CDR3: CASSASRDTYNEQFF
D: NA; J: TRBJ2-2; V: TRBV5-1; size: NA; DNA: TGCGCCAGCAGCTTGGAGGTATCGGGCACCGGGGAGCTGTTTTTT; CDR3: CASSLEVSGTGELFF
D: NA; J: TRBJ2-1; V: TRBV4-2; size: NA; DNA: TGTGCCAGCAGCCAAGGTAACAATGAGCAGTTCTTC; CDR3: CASSQGNNEQFF